This T cell receptor beta chain appears in the sequencing data of a study of cytomegalovirus exposure and HLA in healthy donors. Study-level findings and limits: Reports showed the classifier diagnosing cytomegalovirus status with high specificity and sensitivity. There were approximately 150 TCR beta chains listed as cytomegalovirus-associated. A prior analysis recorded that most TCR beta V segments were productive about 87% or about 30% of the time. A link between a missense DCLRE1C variant and TCR beta V- and J-gene trimming emerged from a later analysis.

The study ran its PCR with 60 Vbeta and 13 Jbeta primers. Sequenced by immunoSEQ multiplex PCR; TCRdb stores in-frame clones only, minus some. The table lists around 210,000 clones, 70% to 90% of them singletons. As regards this clone: Its specificity is unknown.

V shed 6 bases, J shed 2 bases, and the junction held 6 bases outside the gene matches. The CDR3 contains 14 residues. Germline assignment: CDR1 MNHEY and CDR2 SVGAGI. The chain links TRBV6-5 to TRBJ2-7; 8 bases fit TRBD1. Sequencing was done on a sample of PBMCs. This clonotype was obtained from a girl aged 2-15 years in good health and CMV-seronegative. This CDR3 is CASSKGQVTYEQYF. The DNA for the CDR3 is TGTGCCAGCAGCAAGGGACAGGTGACCTACGAGCAGTACTTC.